This is a list of T cell receptor beta chains from one sample in a study of cytomegalovirus exposure and HLA in healthy donors. Sequencing used immunoSEQ multiplex PCR; TCRdb keeps in-frame clones, though not all of them. Here the sample spans approximately 77,000 clones, roughly two thirds being singletons. The sequencing input was PBMCs. The source is a man between 60 and 75 years old in good health and CMV-seropositive. Each CDR3 is given without its conserved first and last residue. D genes are given only for firm matches. Clone size appears in some rows only: once, few, many, or a class for an expanded clone.

v_gene	d_gene	j_gene	abundance	CDR3aa
TRBV7-9	-	TRBJ1-4	-	ASSLEEGKLF
TRBV29-1	-	TRBJ2-5	-	SVDGGTQETQY
TRBV5-1	TRBD1	TRBJ2-2	-	ASSLVGQGARGTGELF
TRBV9	-	TRBJ2-1	-	ASSAHSNLLASNEQF
TRBV7-6	-	TRBJ2-2	-	ASSLRAPGELF
TRBV5-1	-	TRBJ1-1	-	ASSLEPRVNTEAF
TRBV7-6	TRBD1	TRBJ2-5	-	ASSLAPAGGGETQY
TRBV7-7	-	TRBJ2-5	-	ASSLTGTFQETQY
TRBV7-9	-	TRBJ1-1	few	ASSLGAGEQAF
TRBV5-6	TRBD1	TRBJ2-3	-	ASSYRGASTDTQY
TRBV7-2	-	TRBJ2-7	-	ASSLGLTEQY
TRBV27	-	TRBJ2-2	-	ASSLSLAPGTGELF
TRBV6-5	-	TRBJ2-5	-	ASSYSTSAAETQY
TRBV28	TRBD2	TRBJ2-3	-	ASSPWREDIDTQY
TRBV6-6	-	TRBJ2-7	-	ASSSRTAPYEQY
TRBV6-5	-	TRBJ2-7	few	ASSEPGENEQY
TRBV7-9	-	TRBJ2-2	-	ASSFGSTGELF
TRBV28	-	TRBJ1-2	few	ASSKRGYGYT
TRBV28	TRBD2	TRBJ2-7	-	AGPGWTSGRFYEQY
TRBV4-1	-	TRBJ1-1	-	ASSQDPRGSSGRVNTEAF
TRBV6-1	-	TRBJ2-3	-	ASSDSGWGTDTQY
TRBV6-6	-	TRBJ1-2	-	ASSYSGEYNYGYT
TRBV6-1	TRBD1	TRBJ1-1	-	ASSARNRGPGTEAF
TRBV7-2	-	TRBJ2-2	few	ASSFSLTGELF
TRBV27	-	TRBJ2-1	few	ASSSPLSYNEQF
TRBV30	-	TRBJ1-1	few	AWIIWNTEAF
TRBV23-1	TRBD1	TRBJ1-1	-	ASSPQRDRALNTEAF
TRBV27	TRBD1	TRBJ2-7	-	ASSLFGTGSYEQY
TRBV6-6	TRBD1	TRBJ1-5	-	ASSYGGTASNQPQH
TRBV6-6	-	TRBJ1-5	-	ASSYSTVGQPQH
TRBV28	TRBD1	TRBJ2-1	once	ASSMADRGQDEQF
TRBV7-9	TRBD1	TRBJ2-6	-	ASSLTGTGANVLT